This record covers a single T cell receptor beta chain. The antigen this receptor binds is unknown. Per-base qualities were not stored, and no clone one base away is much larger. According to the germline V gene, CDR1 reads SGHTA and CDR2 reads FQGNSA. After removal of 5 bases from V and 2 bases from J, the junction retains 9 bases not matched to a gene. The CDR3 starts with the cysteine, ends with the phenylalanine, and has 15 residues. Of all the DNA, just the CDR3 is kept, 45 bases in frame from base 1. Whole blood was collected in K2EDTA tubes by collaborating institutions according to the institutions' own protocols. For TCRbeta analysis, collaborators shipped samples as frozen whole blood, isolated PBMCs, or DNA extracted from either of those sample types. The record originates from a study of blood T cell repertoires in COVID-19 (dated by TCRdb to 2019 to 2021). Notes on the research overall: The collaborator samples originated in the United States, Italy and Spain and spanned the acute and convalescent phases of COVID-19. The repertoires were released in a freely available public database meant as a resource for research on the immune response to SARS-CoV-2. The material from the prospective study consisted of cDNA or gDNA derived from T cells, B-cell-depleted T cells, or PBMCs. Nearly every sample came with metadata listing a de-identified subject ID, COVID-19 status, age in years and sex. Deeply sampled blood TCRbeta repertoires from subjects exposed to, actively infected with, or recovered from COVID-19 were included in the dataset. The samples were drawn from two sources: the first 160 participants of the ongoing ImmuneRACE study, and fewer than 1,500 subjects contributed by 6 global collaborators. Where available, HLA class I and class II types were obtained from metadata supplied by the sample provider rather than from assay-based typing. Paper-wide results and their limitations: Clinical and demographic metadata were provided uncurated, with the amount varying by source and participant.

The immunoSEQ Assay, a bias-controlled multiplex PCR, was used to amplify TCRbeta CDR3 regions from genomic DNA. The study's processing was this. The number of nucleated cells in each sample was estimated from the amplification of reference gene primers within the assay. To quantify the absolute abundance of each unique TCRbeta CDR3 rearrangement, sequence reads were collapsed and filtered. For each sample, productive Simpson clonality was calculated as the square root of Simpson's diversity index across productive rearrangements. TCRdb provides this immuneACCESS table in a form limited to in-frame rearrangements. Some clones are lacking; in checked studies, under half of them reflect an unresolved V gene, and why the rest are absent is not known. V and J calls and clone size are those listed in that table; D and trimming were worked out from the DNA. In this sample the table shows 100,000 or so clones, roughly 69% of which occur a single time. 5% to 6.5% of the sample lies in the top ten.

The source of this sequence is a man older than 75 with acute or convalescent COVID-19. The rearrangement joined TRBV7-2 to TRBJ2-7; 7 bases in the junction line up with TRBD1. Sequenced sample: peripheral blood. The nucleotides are TGTGCCAGCAGCCCAGGGGGAGCGCAACCCTACGAGCAGTACTTC. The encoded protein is CASSPGGAQPYEQYF.